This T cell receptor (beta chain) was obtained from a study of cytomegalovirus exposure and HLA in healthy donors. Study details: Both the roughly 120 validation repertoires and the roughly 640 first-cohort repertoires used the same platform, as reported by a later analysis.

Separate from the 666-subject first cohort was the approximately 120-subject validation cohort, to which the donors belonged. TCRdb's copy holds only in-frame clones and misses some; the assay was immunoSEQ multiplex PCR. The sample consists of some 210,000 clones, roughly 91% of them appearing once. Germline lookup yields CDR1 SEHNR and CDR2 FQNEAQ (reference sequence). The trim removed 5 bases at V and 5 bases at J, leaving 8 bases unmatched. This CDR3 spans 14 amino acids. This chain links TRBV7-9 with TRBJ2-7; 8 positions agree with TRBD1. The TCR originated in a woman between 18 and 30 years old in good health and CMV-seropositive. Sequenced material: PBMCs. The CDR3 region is CASSPQGVVDEQYF. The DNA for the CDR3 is TGTGCCAGCAGCCCACAGGGGGTTGTCGACGAGCAGTACTTC.